This T cell receptor (beta chain) stems from a study of cytomegalovirus exposure and HLA in healthy donors. Study-wide points: In a later analysis, first-cohort TCR clusters were found to tend to co-occur in the approximately 120 validation repertoires. Among TCR sequences, most were rare, though some public TCRs appeared in many donors.

The count of this clone is one. Its specificity is unknown. Other DNA sequences within the sample encode an identical CDR3. Some clones are missing from TCRdb's copy, which holds only in-frame ones; the method was immunoSEQ multiplex PCR. This table holds roughly 230,000 clones, roughly 87% found once. Trimming at V came to 6 bases and at J to 3 bases, leaving 2 bases not matched to a gene. The CDR3 consists of 13 residues. Looked up from germline, CDR1 is MNHEY and CDR2 is SMNVEV (reference sequence). The TCR was taken from a woman aged 25 to 39 in good health and CMV-seronegative. Sequenced material: PBMCs. The chain couples TRBV27 to TRBJ2-7; TRBD2 matches 10 bases. This CDR3 reads CASRRTSGYEQYF. The CDR3 DNA follows: TGTGCCAGCAGGCGGACTAGCGGCTACGAGCAGTACTTC.